A selection of T cell receptor beta chains follows, all from one sample in a study of blood T cells in healthy people across ages. Each CDR3 protein is one row after TCRdb ran MiXCR on the 5' RACE reads. The sample has fewer than 1.5 million distinct CDR3 sequences; around 42% are singletons. The source material was blood. The receptor source for this set is a woman between 18 and 29 years old in good health. Each CDR3 is given with its conserved first and last residue. A D gene is named only where the DNA matches it firmly. Size is omitted from some rows. Given values are once, few, many or a class for expanded clones.

v_call	d_call	clone_size	j_call	cdr3_aa	cdr3_nt
TRBV6-6	TRBD2	NA	TRBJ2-7	CASHWGGNSYEQYF	TGTGCCAGCCATTGGGGAGGGAACTCCTACGAGCAGTACTTC
TRBV6-5	TRBD1	few	TRBJ1-6	CASSYSTGGGSYNSPLHF	TGTGCCAGCAGTTACTCGACAGGGGGTGGGTCCTATAATTCACCCCTCCACTTT
TRBV20-1	NA	few	TRBJ2-1	CSARDGGGGSYNEQFF	TGCAGTGCTAGAGATGGCGGCGGAGGCTCCTACAATGAGCAGTTCTTC
TRBV7-3	TRBD1	NA	TRBJ2-5	CASSLTGYRETQYF	TGTGCCAGCAGCTTGACAGGGTACCGAGAGACCCAGTACTTC
TRBV5-4	NA	NA	TRBJ1-2	CASSRWDGQTYGYTF	TGTGCCAGCAGCAGATGGGACGGCCAAACCTATGGCTACACCTTC
TRBV5-1	NA	once	TRBJ1-1	CASSFRGWNTEAFF	TGCGCCAGCAGCTTTCGGGGGTGGAACACTGAAGCTTTCTTT
TRBV6-6	TRBD2	NA	TRBJ2-5	CASSYGLGETQYF	TGTGCCAGCAGTTACGGACTAGGGGAGACCCAGTACTTC
TRBV6-1	NA	few	TRBJ2-1	CASSPGDTYNEQFF	TGTGCCAGCAGTCCCGGGGATACCTACAATGAGCAGTTCTTC
TRBV6-1	TRBD1	NA	TRBJ1-5	CASSEAETGGAGSNQPQHF	TGTGCCAGCAGTGAAGCGGAGACAGGGGGCGCGGGTAGCAATCAGCCCCAGCATTTT
TRBV7-2	NA	NA	TRBJ2-5	CASSLAGRALNRETQYF	TGTGCCAGCAGCTTAGCGGGGAGAGCCCTAAACCGAGAGACCCAGTACTTC
TRBV2	TRBD1	NA	TRBJ2-5	CASSGLTGEETQYF	TGTGCCAGCAGTGGCCTCACAGGGGAAGAGACCCAGTACTTC
TRBV10-3	TRBD2	few	TRBJ2-7	CAISGVAGGRSSYNEQYF	TGTGCCATCAGTGGCGTAGCGGGGGGCCGTAGCTCCTACAATGAGCAGTACTTC
TRBV2	NA	NA	TRBJ2-3	CASSPLRAGDTQYF	TGTGCCAGCAGTCCCCTACGAGCGGGAGATACGCAGTATTTT
TRBV25-1	NA	NA	TRBJ2-7	CATATPGSSYEQYF	TGTGCCACCGCCACCCCCGGGAGCTCCTACGAGCAGTACTTC
TRBV7-9	TRBD2	few	TRBJ2-5	CASRSGGQETQYF	TGTGCCAGCCGTAGCGGGGGGCAAGAGACCCAGTACTTC
TRBV5-1	TRBD2	once	TRBJ2-4	CASSPGGGISYNEQYF	TGCGCCAGCAGCCCGGGAGGGGGTATCTCCTACAATGAGCAGTACTTC
TRBV4-1	TRBD1	few	TRBJ1-2	CASSQGQGGAPGYTF	TGCGCCAGCAGCCAAGGACAGGGGGGAGCTCCGGGCTACACCTTC
TRBV5-1	NA	NA	TRBJ2-3	CASSLLGHRTDTQYF	TGCGCCAGCAGCTTGTTGGGACACCGCACAGATACGCAGTATTTT
TRBV20-1	NA	NA	TRBJ2-3	CSAEGVGDTQYF	TGCAGCGCCGAAGGAGTGGGGGATACGCAGTATTTT
TRBV2	NA	few	TRBJ1-4	CASRSGVNDEKLFF	TGTGCCAGCAGAAGCGGGGTTAATGATGAAAAACTGTTTTTT
TRBV20-1	NA	few	TRBJ2-7	CSAEMGVAYEQYF	TGCAGTGCTGAAATGGGAGTGGCCTACGAGCAGTACTTC
TRBV6-2/TRBV6-3	TRBD2	NA	TRBJ2-1	CASSPEELAGGQEQFF	TGTGCCAGCAGCCCCGAGGAGCTAGCGGGGGGGCAAGAGCAGTTCTTC
TRBV15	TRBD2	few	TRBJ2-1	CATSRDAAGGYNEQFF	TGTGCCACCAGCAGAGATGCTGCGGGAGGGTACAATGAGCAGTTCTTC
TRBV12-3/TRBV12-4	NA	few	TRBJ1-2	CASRGGRAPYGYTF	TGTGCCAGCAGGGGCGGCAGAGCCCCCTATGGCTACACCTTC
TRBV27	NA	NA	TRBJ2-3	CASSVIFTDTQYF	TGTGCCAGCAGTGTAATTTTCACAGATACGCAGTATTTT
TRBV20-1	TRBD2	NA	TRBJ2-1	CSASGREEAYNEQFF	TGCAGTGCCAGCGGGCGGGAGGAAGCCTACAATGAGCAGTTCTTC
TRBV5-1	TRBD2	few	TRBJ2-1	CAGSSTSGINIDEQFF	TGCGCCGGCAGCTCGACTAGCGGGATCAATATCGATGAGCAGTTCTTC
TRBV6-1	NA	NA	TRBJ1-2	CASSDGQYYGYTF	TGTGCCAGCAGTGACGGACAGTACTATGGCTACACCTTC
TRBV12-3/TRBV12-4	NA	few	TRBJ2-5	CASSLNLGEQYF	TGTGCCAGCAGTTTAAACCTCGGGGAGCAGTACTTC
TRBV20-1	NA	few	TRBJ2-3	CSALPSGGGPSTDTQYF	TGCAGTGCCCTCCCGTCTGGCGGGGGCCCTAGCACAGATACGCAGTATTTT
TRBV2	NA	NA	TRBJ1-6	CAITGRSTPLHF	TGTGCCATAACGGGGCGGTCGACACCCCTCCACTTT
TRBV9	TRBD2	NA	TRBJ2-3	CASSIGTSGTSTDTQYF	TGTGCCAGCAGCATTGGGACTAGCGGGACAAGCACAGATACGCAGTATTTT
TRBV10-1	TRBD1	NA	TRBJ2-7	CASSGTGFSEQYF	TGCGCCAGCAGCGGGACAGGGTTTTCCGAGCAGTACTTC
TRBV12-3/TRBV12-4	TRBD1	NA	TRBJ1-3	CASTPEGAGRGNTIYF	TGTGCCAGCACCCCGGAGGGGGCAGGGAGGGGAAACACCATATATTTT
TRBV12-3/TRBV12-4	TRBD1	NA	TRBJ2-3	CASSLRAGGGDTQYF	TGTGCCAGCAGTCTCCGGGCAGGGGGCGGGGATACGCAGTATTTT
TRBV6-2/TRBV6-3	TRBD1	NA	TRBJ1-4	CASSHRPGQANVKLFF	TGTGCCAGCAGCCACCGGCCGGGACAGGCCAATGTGAAACTGTTTTTT
TRBV28	NA	NA	TRBJ1-5	CASNEAPSQPQHF	TGTGCCAGTAACGAGGCCCCTAGCCAGCCCCAGCATTTT
TRBV6-1	TRBD2	NA	TRBJ2-1	CASSSSGTSGRVFEQFF	TGTGCCAGCAGTTCGAGCGGGACTAGCGGGAGGGTTTTTGAGCAGTTCTTC
TRBV2	NA	NA	TRBJ1-2	CASSAARNNYGYTF	TGTGCCAGCAGTGCGGCCCGAAATAACTATGGCTACACCTTC
TRBV20-1	TRBD1	few	TRBJ2-3	CSARPTGGADTQYF	TGCAGTGCTAGACCGACAGGGGGAGCAGATACGCAGTATTTT
TRBV4-2	TRBD1	NA	TRBJ1-1	CASSHPPTGDGTEAFF	TGTGCCAGCAGCCATCCGCCAACAGGGGACGGCACTGAAGCTTTCTTT
TRBV7-9	NA	NA	TRBJ2-2	CAETLAAGELFF	TGTGCGGAGACATTGGCCGCCGGGGAGCTGTTTTTT
TRBV27	NA	NA	TRBJ1-6	CASSLWGEGTMGSYNSPLHF	TGTGCCAGCAGTTTATGGGGCGAGGGGACGATGGGCTCCTATAATTCACCCCTCCACTTT
TRBV20-1	TRBD2	NA	TRBJ2-5	CSAVPGTSGSRRGETQYF	TGCAGTGCTGTCCCTGGAACTAGCGGGTCCCGCCGGGGGGAGACCCAGTACTTC